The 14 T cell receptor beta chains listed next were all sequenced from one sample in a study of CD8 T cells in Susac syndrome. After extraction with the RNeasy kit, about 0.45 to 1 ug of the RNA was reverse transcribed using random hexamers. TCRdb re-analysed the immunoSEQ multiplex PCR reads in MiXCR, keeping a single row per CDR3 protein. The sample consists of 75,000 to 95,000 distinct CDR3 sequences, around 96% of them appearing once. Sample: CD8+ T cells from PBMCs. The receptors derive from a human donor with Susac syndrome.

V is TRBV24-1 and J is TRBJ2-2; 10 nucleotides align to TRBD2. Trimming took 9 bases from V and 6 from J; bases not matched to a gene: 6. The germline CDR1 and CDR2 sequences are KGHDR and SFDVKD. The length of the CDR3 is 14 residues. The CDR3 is CATWASGGSGELFF. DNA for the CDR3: TGTGCCACCTGGGCTAGCGGGGGATCCGGGGAGCTGTTTTTT.

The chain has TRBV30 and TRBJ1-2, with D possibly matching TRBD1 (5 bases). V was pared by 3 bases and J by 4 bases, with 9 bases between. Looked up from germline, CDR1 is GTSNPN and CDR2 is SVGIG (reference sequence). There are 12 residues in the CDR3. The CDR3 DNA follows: TGTGCCTGGAGCCCGACAGCCTATGGCTACACCTTC. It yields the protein CAWSPTAYGYTF.

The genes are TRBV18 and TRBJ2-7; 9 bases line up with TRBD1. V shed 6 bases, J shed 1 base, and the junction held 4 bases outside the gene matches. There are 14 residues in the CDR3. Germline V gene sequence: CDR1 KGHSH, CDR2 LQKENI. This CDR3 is CASSRGQGSYEQYF. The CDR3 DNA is TGTGCCAGCTCCCGGGGACAGGGATCCTACGAGCAGTACTTC.

The CDR3 DNA follows: TGTGCCAGCAGTGAAACGGCAGCCTATGGCTACACCTTC. Residues: CASSETAAYGYTF. This rearrangement joins TRBV25-1 to TRBJ1-2; no reliable D call. V was clipped by 2 bases and J by 4 bases, with 8 bases between them. Germline V gives CDR1 MGHDK, CDR2 SYGVNS. The CDR3 runs to 13 residues.

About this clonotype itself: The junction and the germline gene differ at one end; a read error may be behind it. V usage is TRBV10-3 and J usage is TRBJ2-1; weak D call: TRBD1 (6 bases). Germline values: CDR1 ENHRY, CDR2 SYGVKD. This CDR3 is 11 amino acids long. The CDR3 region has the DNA TGTGTCATCAGGGGATACAATGAGCAGTTCTTC. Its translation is CVIRGYNEQFF.

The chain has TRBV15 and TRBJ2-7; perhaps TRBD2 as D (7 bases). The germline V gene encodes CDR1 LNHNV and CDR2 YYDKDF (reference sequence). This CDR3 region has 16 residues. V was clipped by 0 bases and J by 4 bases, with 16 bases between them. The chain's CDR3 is CATSRDRGRGGYEQYF. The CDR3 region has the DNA TGTGCCACCAGCAGAGATCGGGGCAGGGGAGGGTACGAGCAGTACTTC.

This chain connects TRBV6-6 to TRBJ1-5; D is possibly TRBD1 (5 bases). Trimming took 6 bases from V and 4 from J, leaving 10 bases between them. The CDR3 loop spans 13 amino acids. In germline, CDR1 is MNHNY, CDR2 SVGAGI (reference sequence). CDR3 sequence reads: CASRPTGNQPQHF. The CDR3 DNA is TGTGCCAGCAGACCCACAGGAAATCAGCCCCAGCATTTT.

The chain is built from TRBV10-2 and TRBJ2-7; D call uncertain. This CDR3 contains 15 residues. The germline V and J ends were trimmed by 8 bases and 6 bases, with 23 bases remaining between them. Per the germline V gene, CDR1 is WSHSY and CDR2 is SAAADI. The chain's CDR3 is CASGFSGPGPGEQYF. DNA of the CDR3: TGCGCCAGCGGGTTCTCCGGCCCAGGACCGGGCGAGCAGTACTTC.

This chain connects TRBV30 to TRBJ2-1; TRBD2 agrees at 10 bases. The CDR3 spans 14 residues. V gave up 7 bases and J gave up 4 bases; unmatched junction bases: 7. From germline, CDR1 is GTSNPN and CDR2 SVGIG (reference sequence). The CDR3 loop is CASQGAGGYNEQFF. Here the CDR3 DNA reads TGTGCCTCCCAGGGAGCGGGGGGGTACAATGAGCAGTTCTTC.

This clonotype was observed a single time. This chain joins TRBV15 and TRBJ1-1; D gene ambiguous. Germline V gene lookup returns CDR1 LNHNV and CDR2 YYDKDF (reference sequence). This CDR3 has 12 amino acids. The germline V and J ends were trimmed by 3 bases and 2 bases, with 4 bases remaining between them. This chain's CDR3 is CATSRANTEAFF. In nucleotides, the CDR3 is TGTGCCACCAGCAGGGCCAACACTGAAGCTTTCTTT.

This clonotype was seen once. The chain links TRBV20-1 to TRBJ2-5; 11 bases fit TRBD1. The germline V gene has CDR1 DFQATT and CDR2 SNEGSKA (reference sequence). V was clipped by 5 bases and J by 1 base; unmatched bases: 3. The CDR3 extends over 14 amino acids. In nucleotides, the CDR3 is TGCAGTGCTGGGGGGACAGGGGGCCAAGAGACCCAGTACTTC. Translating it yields CSAGGTGGQETQYF.

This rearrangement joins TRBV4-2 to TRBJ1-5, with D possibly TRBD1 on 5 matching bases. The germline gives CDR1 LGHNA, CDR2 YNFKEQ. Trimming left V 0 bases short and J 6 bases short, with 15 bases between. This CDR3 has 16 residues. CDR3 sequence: CASSQDRLGGGQPQHF. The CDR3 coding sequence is TGTGCCAGCAGCCAAGATCGGCTCGGGGGAGGTCAGCCCCAGCATTTT.

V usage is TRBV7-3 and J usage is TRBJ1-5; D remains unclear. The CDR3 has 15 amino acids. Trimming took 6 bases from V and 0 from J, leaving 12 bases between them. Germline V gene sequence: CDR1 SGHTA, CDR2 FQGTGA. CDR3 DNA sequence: TGTGCCAGCAGAGGGAGTGGAGATAGCAATCAGCCCCAGCATTTT. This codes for CASRGSGDSNQPQHF.

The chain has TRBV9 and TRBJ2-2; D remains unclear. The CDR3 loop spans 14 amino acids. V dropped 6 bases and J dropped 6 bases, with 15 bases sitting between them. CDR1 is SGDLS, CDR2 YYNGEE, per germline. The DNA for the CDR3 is TGTGCCAGCACCCAAGATGAGTTCCCCGGGGAGCTGTTTTTT. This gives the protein CASTQDEFPGELFF.